The entry that follows covers one T cell receptor (beta chain) sequence. Its target is not known. The beta constant-region primer was an equimolar mix of two oligonucleotides covering TRBC1 and TRBC2. Nested alpha and beta constant-region primers with the SP2 primer drove four PCR rounds on ligated cDNA. Via MiXCR, TCRdb re-called the UMI-ligation and nested PCR reads, giving one row per CDR3 protein. Of 98,000 or so distinct CDR3 sequences listed, approximately 14% were seen once; the top ten hold around 2.7%. Germline-derived CDR1 and CDR2 are MDHEN and SYDVKM. This CDR3 spans 11 amino acids. V shed 5 bases and J shed 5 bases, with 6 bases lying between them. This entry comes from a study of naive and memory T cell subsets. Study findings and constraints: Naive repertoires, especially CD8, held a few larger clonotypes, possibly memory cells re-expressing CD45RA.

This TCR came from a human donor in good health. Sequenced material: naive CD8+ T cells from blood. The rearrangement links TRBV28 to TRBJ2-5; no clear D. For the CDR3, the DNA is TGTGCCAGCAGTATGGCCGAGACCCAGTACTTC. It translates to CASSMAETQYF.